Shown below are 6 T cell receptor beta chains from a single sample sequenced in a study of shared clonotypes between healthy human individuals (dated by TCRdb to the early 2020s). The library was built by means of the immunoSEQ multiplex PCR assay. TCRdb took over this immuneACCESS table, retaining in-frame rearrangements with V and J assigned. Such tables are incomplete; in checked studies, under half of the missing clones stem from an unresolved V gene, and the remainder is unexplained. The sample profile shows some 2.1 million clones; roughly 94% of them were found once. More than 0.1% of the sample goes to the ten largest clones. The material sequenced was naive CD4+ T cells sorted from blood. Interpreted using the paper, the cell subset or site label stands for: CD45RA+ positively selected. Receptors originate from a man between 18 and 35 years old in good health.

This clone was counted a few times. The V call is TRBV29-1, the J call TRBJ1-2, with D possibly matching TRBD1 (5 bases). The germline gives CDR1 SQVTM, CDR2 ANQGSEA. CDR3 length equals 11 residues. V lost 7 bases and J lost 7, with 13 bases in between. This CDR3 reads CSGGGEGGYTF. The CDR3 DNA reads TGCAGCGGGGGGGGAGAAGGTGGCTACACCTTC.

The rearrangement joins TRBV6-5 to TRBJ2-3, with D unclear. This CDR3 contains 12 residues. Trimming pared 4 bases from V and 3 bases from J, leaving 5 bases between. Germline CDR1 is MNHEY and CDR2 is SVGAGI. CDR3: CASSLRTDTQYF. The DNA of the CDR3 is TGTGCCAGCAGTTTACGGACAGATACGCAGTATTTT.

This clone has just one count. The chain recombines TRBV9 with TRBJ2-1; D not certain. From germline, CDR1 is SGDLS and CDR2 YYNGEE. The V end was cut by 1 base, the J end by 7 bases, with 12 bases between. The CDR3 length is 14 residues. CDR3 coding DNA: TGTGCCAGCAGCGTACAGGCGAGTACGAATGAGCAGTTCTTC. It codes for CASSVQASTNEQFF.

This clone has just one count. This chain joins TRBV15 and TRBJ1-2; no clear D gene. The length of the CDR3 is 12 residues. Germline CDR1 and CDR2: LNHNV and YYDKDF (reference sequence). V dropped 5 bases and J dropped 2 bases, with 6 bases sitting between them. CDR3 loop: CATSRVNYGYTF. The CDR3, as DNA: TGTGCCACCAGCCGCGTGAACTATGGCTACACCTTC.

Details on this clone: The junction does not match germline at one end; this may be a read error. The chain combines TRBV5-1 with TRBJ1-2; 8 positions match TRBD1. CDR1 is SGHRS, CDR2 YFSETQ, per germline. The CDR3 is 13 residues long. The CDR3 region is CASGLPGTGGYTF. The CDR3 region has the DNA TGCGCCAGCGGCTTACCGGGGACAGGTGGCTACACCTTC.

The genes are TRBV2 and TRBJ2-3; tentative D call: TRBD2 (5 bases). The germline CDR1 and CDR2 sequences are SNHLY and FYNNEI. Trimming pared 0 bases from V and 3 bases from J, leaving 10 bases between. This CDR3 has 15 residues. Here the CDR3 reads CASSEAGLQTDTQYF. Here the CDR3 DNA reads TGTGCCAGCAGTGAAGCCGGACTCCAAACAGATACGCAGTATTTT.